The 24 T cell receptor beta chains in this list originate from one sample, sequenced in a study of blood T cell repertoires in COVID-19. Repertoires were generated with immunoSEQ multiplex PCR, while TCRdb's copy carries only in-frame clones and drops some. Among 200,000 to 250,000 clones listed, over 75% were seen once. Material for sequencing was peripheral blood. Receptor source: a human donor in a cohort sampled during active COVID-19.

The chain is built from TRBV6-2 or TRBV6-3 and TRBJ2-7; TRBD2 matches at 7 bases. After removal of 2 bases from V and 0 bases from J, the junction contained 10 bases not matched to a gene. The CDR3 extends over 17 amino acids. From germline, CDR1 is MNHEY and CDR2 SVGEGT. The CDR3, as DNA: TGTGCCAGCAGTTACAGGGGCCGTGGCGGGAGCTCCTACGAGCAGTACTTC. This encodes CASSYRGRGGSSYEQYF.

This clone was seen once. This chain connects TRBV30 to TRBJ1-2, with no clear D. The ends were cut back, 0 bases at V and 3 bases at J, with 8 bases in the middle. CDR1 and CDR2 from the germline V gene are GTSNPN and SVGIG (reference sequence). CDR3 size: 13 residues. In DNA form, the CDR3 reads TGTGCCTGGAGTGTGGCCTTGGACTATGGCTACACCTTC. Translated: CAWSVALDYGYTF.

This clone showed up just a few times. CDR3 sequence reads: CASSPGGEMGYEQYF. In nucleotides, the CDR3 is TGTGCCAGCAGCCCGGGGGGGGAAATGGGCTACGAGCAGTACTTC. The J gene is TRBJ2-7, the V gene TRBV5-4, with 8 bases lining up with TRBD2. The CDR3 totals 15 residues. The V gene end was trimmed by 4 bases and the J gene end by 3 bases; junction bases not matched to a gene: 9. Germline V lookup: CDR1 SGHNT, CDR2 YYREEE (reference sequence).

V is TRBV6-4 and J is TRBJ1-5, with 10 bases lining up with TRBD1. CDR1 is MRHNA, CDR2 SNTAGT, per germline. The CDR3 spans 15 residues. After removal of 8 bases from V and 2 bases from J, the junction contained 6 bases not matched to a gene. The chain's CDR3 is CASPPGTGGNQPQHF. CDR3 nucleotides: TGTGCCAGCCCTCCCGGGACAGGGGGCAATCAGCCCCAGCATTTT.

This chain uses TRBV7-9 with TRBJ2-1; 9 bases match TRBD1. V shed 5 bases, J shed 5 bases, and the junction held 7 bases outside the gene matches. The CDR3 contains 15 residues. Per germline, CDR1 SEHNR and CDR2 FQNEAQ (reference sequence). The CDR3 loop reads CASSGQGWGHNEQFF. The CDR3 coding sequence is TGTGCCAGCAGCGGACAGGGGTGGGGGCACAATGAGCAGTTCTTC.

The chain combines TRBV19 with TRBJ1-1; 7 positions match TRBD1. Germline lookup yields CDR1 LNHDA and CDR2 SQIVND (reference sequence). The CDR3 has 15 amino acids. The J segment lost 7 bases and the V segment lost 4 bases, leaving 12 bases of the junction unmatched. This CDR3 is CASSTVSRQGGEAFF. In nucleotides, the CDR3 is TGTGCCAGTAGTACCGTTTCCCGACAGGGTGGTGAAGCTTTCTTT. The whole variable domain, filled in from reference TRBV19 and TRBJ1-1, reads DGGITQSPKYLFRKEGQNVTLSCEQNLNHDAMYWYRQDPGQGLRLIYYSQIVNDFQKGDIAEGYSVSREKKESFPLTVTSAQKNPTAFYLCASSTVSRQGGEAFFGQGTRLTVV.

This clone was seen more than once but under ten times. V usage is TRBV7-2 and J usage is TRBJ2-3, with 9 positions matching TRBD2. The V segment lost 5 bases and the J segment 2 bases; nucleotides outside the gene matches: 2. The CDR3 has 14 amino acids. The germline gives CDR1 SGHTA, CDR2 FQGNSA. The CDR3 here is CASSPSGATDTQYF. The CDR3 nucleotides read TGTGCCAGCAGCCCTAGCGGGGCCACAGATACGCAGTATTTT.

V usage is TRBV7-9 and J usage is TRBJ1-6; no definite D call. V gave up 5 bases and J gave up 9 bases, with 14 bases separating them. The CDR3 is 14 amino acids. Looked up from germline, CDR1 is SEHNR and CDR2 is FQNEAQ (reference sequence). CDR3 sequence reads: CASSLEVNSSPLHF. The CDR3 DNA follows: TGTGCCAGCAGCCTGGAAGTGAACAGTTCACCCCTCCACTTT.

This clone was seen a single time. The chain employs TRBV6-5 and TRBJ2-7; D unclear. The V gene lost 6 bases and the J gene lost 3 bases, with 12 bases spanning the gap. The CDR3 covers 13 residues. The V gene's germline CDR1 is MNHEY and CDR2 SVGAGI. CDR3 in amino acids: CASSPPHSYEQYF. Written as DNA, the CDR3 is TGTGCCAGCAGCCCCCCCCACAGCTACGAGCAGTACTTC.

The J gene is TRBJ2-5, the V gene TRBV7-3; tentatively, D is TRBD2 (7 bases). The CDR3 has 15 amino acids. Germline values: CDR1 SGHTA, CDR2 FQGTGA. V was clipped by 5 bases and J by 1 base, with 14 bases between them. CDR3 amino acids: CASSPGASGQETQYF. The CDR3 DNA follows: TGTGCCAGCAGCCCAGGGGCTAGCGGCCAAGAGACCCAGTACTTC.

V gene TRBV29-1 combines with J gene TRBJ1-1, with 8 bases lining up with TRBD1. Germline-derived CDR1 and CDR2 are SQVTM and ANQGSEA. The CDR3 is 11 residues long. V lost 7 bases, J lost 8 bases, and 6 bases stayed unmatched. CDR3 region: CSALGDREAFF. Written as DNA, the CDR3 is TGCAGCGCCCTAGGGGACAGGGAAGCTTTCTTT.

V is TRBV10-3 and J is TRBJ2-5; D may be TRBD1 (5 bases). V lost 5 bases and J 3 bases, leaving 13 bases between the germline ends. The CDR3 covers 14 residues. Germline CDR1 is ENHRY and CDR2 is SYGVKD. DNA of the CDR3: TGTGCCATCAGTCCCCAGACAGTGAAAGAGACCCAGTACTTC. Translated: CAISPQTVKETQYF.

The J gene is TRBJ1-3, the V gene TRBV11-2; no reliable D call. The germline V and J ends were trimmed by 5 bases and 0 bases, with 11 bases remaining between them. The CDR3 has 15 residues. Per the germline V gene, CDR1 is SGHAT and CDR2 is FQNNGV. The CDR3 DNA sequence: TGTGCCAGCAGCCAAACGAGAGACTCTGGAAACACCATATATTTT. Translation: CASSQTRDSGNTIYF.

The chain links TRBV20-1 to TRBJ2-7; 8 nucleotides line up with TRBD1. The CDR3 has 11 residues. Per the germline V gene, CDR1 is DFQATT and CDR2 is SNEGSKA (reference sequence). V lost 5 bases to trimming and J lost 3 bases; unmatched junction nucleotides: 0. CDR3 coding DNA: TGCAGTGCTGGACAGGGCTACGAGCAGTACTTC. Translating it yields CSAGQGYEQYF.

This chain connects TRBV7-2 to TRBJ2-3; possibly TRBD2 for D (5 bases). This CDR3 has 17 residues. Per germline, CDR1 SGHTA and CDR2 FQGNSA. With 2 bases removed from V and 5 bases from J, the gap between germline ends came to 20 bases. The CDR3 spells CASSLRPRVGQEDTQYF. The CDR3 nucleotides read TGTGCCAGCAGCTTACGTCCGCGGGTGGGCCAGGAAGATACGCAGTATTTT.

This chain uses TRBV11-2 with TRBJ2-3, with 7 bases fitting TRBD1. CDR1 and CDR2 (germline): SGHAT, FQNNGV. The CDR3 extends over 15 amino acids. V shed 3 bases and J 5 bases; nucleotides not matched to a gene: 8. The CDR3, as DNA: TGTGCCAGCAGCTTCCTAGACAGGGTTGGAGATACGCAGTATTTT. Its protein is CASSFLDRVGDTQYF.

The V call is TRBV20-1, the J call TRBJ2-3; 13 nucleotides agree with TRBD2. The germline V gene has CDR1 DFQATT and CDR2 SNEGSKA (reference sequence). V dropped 3 bases and J dropped 6; count of bases not matched to a gene: 9. The CDR3 runs to 16 residues. CDR3 sequence (DNA): TGCAGTGCTAGTTCAACTAGCGGGAGGGCCGGCGATACGCAGTATTTT. This sequence encodes CSASSTSGRAGDTQYF.

The chain employs TRBV5-4 and TRBJ1-3, with 8 bases identical to TRBD1. The CDR3 is made up of 15 amino acids. The V segment lost 4 bases and the J segment 4 bases; nucleotides outside the gene matches: 7. CDR1 and CDR2 from the germline V gene are SGHNT and YYREEE (reference sequence). As DNA, the CDR3 is TGTGCCAGCAGCACCACAGGGGGAGCGGGAAACACCATATATTTT. This codes for CASSTTGGAGNTIYF.

This chain joins TRBV5-8 and TRBJ2-3; 7 bases agree with TRBD1. There are 16 residues in the CDR3. Germline trimming cut 2 bases from V and 1 base from J; bases unmatched to any gene: 7. Germline V gene sequence: CDR1 SGHTS, CDR2 YDEGEE. CDR3 DNA: TGTGCCAGCAGCTTACCGAGGGGGCCCGGCACAGATACGCAGTATTTT. Translating gives CASSLPRGPGTDTQYF.

This clone has a single count. The chain uses TRBV5-1 and TRBJ2-2, with D unclear. The CDR3 sequence is 14 residues long. The V end was cut by 0 bases, the J end by 7 bases, with 10 bases between. CDR1 and CDR2 from the germline V gene are SGHRS and YFSETQ. DNA of the CDR3: TGCGCCAGCAGCTTGGGTGGATCGGGCGGGGAGCTGTTTTTT. Protein product: CASSLGGSGGELFF.

The chain couples TRBV4-2 to TRBJ2-5; TRBD2 agrees at 8 bases. Germline loops: CDR1 LGHNA, CDR2 YNFKEQ. The CDR3 length is 16 residues. The V and J ends lost 3 bases and 2 bases, in that order; junction bases with no gene match: 8. For the CDR3, the DNA is TGTGCCAGCAGCCACCCCGGGAGGGCCCTTCAAGAGACCCAGTACTTC. Amino acids: CASSHPGRALQETQYF.

CDR3 in DNA: TGTGCCAGCAGCTTGGTGGCAGGGTGGGGATACAATGAGCAGTTCTTC. Residues: CASSLVAGWGYNEQFF. This chain uses TRBV5-4 with TRBJ2-1; D might be TRBD1 (5 bases). Germline V gene data show CDR1 as SGHNT and CDR2 as YYREEE (reference sequence). CDR3 size: 16 residues. V lost 0 bases and J 4 bases, leaving 14 bases between the germline ends.

With respect to this clone: Other DNA sequences within the sample encode an identical CDR3. This chain joins TRBV28 and TRBJ1-5; the match to TRBD1 covers 9 bases. The CDR3 covers 14 residues. Unmatched junction bases numbered 6, after V lost 6 bases and J lost 6 bases. In germline, CDR1 is MDHEN, CDR2 SYDVKM. The CDR3 DNA reads TGTGCCAGCAGAGCCACAGGGGGCAGTCAGCCCCAGCATTTT. This codes for CASRATGGSQPQHF. The variable domain in full, with the rest retrieved from reference TRBV28 and TRBJ1-5, is DVKVTQSSRYLVKRTGEKVFLECVQDMDHENMFWYRQDPGLGLRLIYFSYDVKMKEKGDIPEGYSVSREKKERFSLILESASTNQTSMYLCASRATGGSQPQHFGDGTRLSIL.

The J gene is TRBJ2-7, the V gene TRBV9; 7 bases fit TRBD2. CDR3 length equals 16 residues. The junction had 11 bases not matched to a gene; V was cut back by 1 base and J by 4 bases. The germline gives CDR1 SGDLS, CDR2 YYNGEE. As DNA, the CDR3 is TGTGCCAGCAGCGTATCCCCGGACTGGGGGGGTTACGAGCAGTACTTC. Amino acids: CASSVSPDWGGYEQYF.